This TCR beta chain was retrieved from a study of cytomegalovirus exposure and HLA in healthy donors. In the study overall: Researchers found that just over 80% of under 450 genotyped donors fell within the Caucasian-associated ancestry cluster.

The study ran its PCR with 60 Vbeta and 13 Jbeta primers. The repertoire was sequenced with immunoSEQ multiplex PCR; TCRdb's copy has only in-frame clones and lacks some. The data show 150,000 or so clones, and the top ten clones hold 1.5% to 2%. Per the germline V gene, CDR1 is SQVTM and CDR2 is ANQGSEA. The J segment lost 7 bases and the V segment lost 4 bases, leaving 5 bases of the junction unmatched. The CDR3 is made up of 12 amino acids. A note on this clone: Its specificity is unknown.

Regarding the study as a whole: On later analysis, the bulk of CMV-associated TCR beta chains appeared to be HLA-restricted. Later analysis demonstrated an association between a missense DCLRE1C variant and TCR beta V- and J-gene trimming. The study had only CMV serostatus as immune exposure information.

The sequence came from a woman aged 50 to 60 in good health and CMV-seronegative. The chain carries TRBV29-1 and TRBJ1-1; 8 bases match TRBD1. Sequencing was done on a sample of PBMCs. CDR3 in amino acids: CSVAVDRGEAFF. The CDR3, as DNA: TGCAGCGTTGCGGTCGACAGGGGTGAAGCTTTCTTT.